Each of the 24 T cell receptor beta chains below was sequenced from the same sample in a study of cytomegalovirus exposure and HLA in healthy donors. PCR primers comprised 60 Vbeta and 13 Jbeta primers. Assay: immunoSEQ multiplex PCR; the TCRdb copy retains only in-frame clones and omits some. The table records under 200,000 clones, 68% of them present only once. The sequencing input was PBMCs. The receptors were gathered from a woman younger than 35 in good health and CMV-seropositive.

This chain connects TRBV29-1 to TRBJ2-5, with D possibly matching TRBD2 (8 bases). Trimming stripped 2 bases from V and 4 bases from J, with 17 bases between. The CDR3 has 15 residues. CDR1 and CDR2 (germline): SQVTM, ANQGSEA. Here the CDR3 DNA reads TGCAGCGTTGAATCCGGGAGGGGGCGGGGAGAGACCCAGTACTTC. This sequence encodes CSVESGRGRGETQYF. The full variable domain, completed using reference TRBV29-1 and TRBJ2-5, is SAVISQKPSRDICQRGTSLTIQCQVDSQVTMMFWYRQQPGQSLTLIATANQGSEATYESGFVIDKFPISRPNLTFSTLTVSNMSPEDSSIYLCSVESGRGRGETQYFGPGTRLLVL.

The rearrangement links TRBV2 to TRBJ1-4; D is ambiguous. Between the trimmed V and J ends, which lost 4 bases and 0 bases, there was a span of 15 bases. The CDR3 sequence is 17 residues long. CDR1 SNHLY and CDR2 FYNNEI come from the germline V gene. CDR3 sequence: CASSVPRTHTTNEKLFF. DNA for the CDR3: TGTGCCAGCAGTGTTCCACGAACGCACACAACTAATGAAAAACTGTTTTTT.

This clone was counted only a few times. This chain connects TRBV4-3 to TRBJ2-7, with D maybe TRBD1 (9 bases). This CDR3 comprises 15 residues. With 1 base removed from V and 4 bases from J, the gap between germline ends came to 14 bases. Germline-derived CDR1 and CDR2 are LGHNA and YSLEER. CDR3 sequence reads: CASSQAGGTGYEQYF. The CDR3 coding sequence is TGCGCCAGCAGCCAAGCGGGGGGGACAGGGTACGAGCAGTACTTC.

The rearrangement uses TRBV25-1 and TRBJ2-7, with D unclear. V lost 6 bases, J lost 0 bases, and 9 bases lay in between. Germline CDR1 MGHDK, CDR2 SYGVNS. CDR3 size: 13 residues. The CDR3 is CASSGRVSYEQYF. The DNA for the CDR3 is TGTGCCAGCAGCGGCCGGGTCTCCTACGAGCAGTACTTC.

The chain couples TRBV20-1 to TRBJ1-1; D possibly corresponds to TRBD1 (6 bases). V was shortened by 6 bases and J by 4 bases, with 9 bases between the two germline ends. Germline-derived CDR1 and CDR2 are DFQATT and SNEGSKA (reference sequence). The CDR3 has 11 amino acids. The CDR3 here is CSARGFTEAFF. In DNA form, the CDR3 reads TGCAGTGCGAGGGGGTTCACTGAAGCTTTCTTT.

The chain combines TRBV11-2 with TRBJ2-1; D call uncertain. V was cut by 5 bases and J by 9 bases, with 17 bases left in between. The CDR3 sequence is 14 residues long. Germline CDR1 is SGHAT and CDR2 is FQNNGV. DNA of the CDR3: TGTGCCAGCAGCCCCTATGACCCGCGAGGTGAGCAGTTCTTC. Translated, it gives CASSPYDPRGEQFF.

The chain combines TRBV27 with TRBJ2-1, with D tentatively TRBD2 (6 bases). Trimming shortened V by 9 bases and J by 3 bases, and 15 bases separated the two germline ends. Germline lookup yields CDR1 MNHEY and CDR2 SMNVEV (reference sequence). The CDR3 sequence is 14 residues long. CDR3 DNA: TGTGCCAGTGGGGTTGGAGCGGGCTACAATGAGCAGTTCTTC. This encodes CASGVGAGYNEQFF.

The sample holds a few counts of this clone. V usage is TRBV20-1 and J usage is TRBJ1-2; a possible D gene is TRBD1 (5 bases). From germline, CDR1 is DFQATT and CDR2 SNEGSKA (reference sequence). The CDR3 length is 11 residues. Trimming shortened V by 7 bases and J by 3 bases, and 9 bases separated the two germline ends. DNA for the CDR3: TGCAGTGTACCACAGGACTATGGCTACACCTTC. As protein: CSVPQDYGYTF.

The chain combines TRBV29-1 with TRBJ2-7; 9 bases map to TRBD1. The CDR3 contains 14 residues. CDR1 and CDR2 (germline): SQVTM, ANQGSEA. Germline trimming cut 4 bases from V and 3 bases from J; bases unmatched to any gene: 7. CDR3 sequence: CSVVRGQGHYEQYF. The CDR3 coding sequence is TGCAGCGTTGTGAGGGGACAGGGACACTACGAGCAGTACTTC.

The sample holds a few counts of this clone. This sequence joins TRBV2 and TRBJ2-1, with D hard to call. This CDR3 is 13 amino acids long. Germline CDR1 SNHLY, CDR2 FYNNEI. Trimming cost V 4 bases and J 8 bases, with 12 bases left between them. The CDR3 is CASSVGSWDEQFF. CDR3 nucleotides: TGTGCCAGCAGTGTGGGCAGTTGGGATGAGCAGTTCTTC.

The V and J genes are TRBV5-8 and TRBJ2-7, with 9 bases identical to TRBD1. The germline V gene has CDR1 SGHTS and CDR2 YDEGEE. This CDR3 contains 18 residues. The trim removed 3 bases at V and 3 bases at J, leaving 16 bases unmatched. CDR3: CASSSAGSHPGQGYEQYF. The CDR3 bases are TGTGCCAGCAGCTCGGCCGGGTCCCATCCGGGACAGGGCTACGAGCAGTACTTC.

This clone has just one count. The rearrangement links TRBV7-2 to TRBJ1-2, with 7 bases matching TRBD1. The junction had 7 bases not matched to a gene; V was cut back by 2 bases and J by 4 bases. The CDR3 spans 15 residues. Germline V CDR1 and CDR2: SGHTA, FQGNSA. The CDR3 protein is CASSLITGDFYGYTF. CDR3 nucleotides: TGTGCCAGCAGCTTAATAACAGGGGATTTCTATGGCTACACCTTC.

The J gene is TRBJ2-7, the V gene TRBV25-1; 8 positions match TRBD2. This CDR3 contains 14 residues. CDR1 and CDR2 (germline): MGHDK, SYGVNS. The junction had 1 base not matched to a gene; V was cut back by 1 base and J by 2 bases. The CDR3 bases are TGTGCCAGCAGTGAATCGGGGGGGCCCTACGAGCAGTACTTC. Translated: CASSESGGPYEQYF.

The chain carries TRBV19 and TRBJ2-3; 7 bases line up with TRBD2. Trimming removed 3 bases from V and 4 bases from J; junction bases left unmatched: 1. This CDR3 region has 13 residues. Germline CDR1 and CDR2: LNHDA and SQIVND (reference sequence). The CDR3 sequence is CASSMGRADTQYF. The CDR3 region has the DNA TGTGCCAGTAGTATGGGGAGGGCAGATACGCAGTATTTT.

In DNA, the CDR3 is TGTGCCTGGAGTGTGGCAGGGGTCCACGAGCAGTACTTC. It specifies CAWSVAGVHEQYF. The rearrangement joins TRBV30 to TRBJ2-7; TRBD1 might be the D (6 bases). Germline assignment: CDR1 GTSNPN and CDR2 SVGIG (reference sequence). This CDR3 is built from 13 residues. The V end lost 0 bases, the J end lost 5 bases, and 11 bases lay between the germline ends.

The chain joins TRBV27 to TRBJ2-7, with 13 bases aligning to TRBD2. The trim removed 4 bases at V and 4 bases at J, leaving 7 bases unmatched. The CDR3 totals 16 residues. CDR1 is MNHEY, CDR2 SMNVEV, per germline (reference sequence). In nucleotides, the CDR3 is TGTGCCAGCAGTTCTCCCCGGACTAGCGGGAGTTACGAGCAGTACTTC. Translating gives CASSSPRTSGSYEQYF.

The chain combines TRBV7-8 with TRBJ2-7; 8 bases map to TRBD2. The CDR3 is 17 amino acids. The trim removed 5 bases at V and 1 base at J, leaving 13 bases unmatched. Germline V lookup: CDR1 SGHVS, CDR2 FQNEAQ. This CDR3 reads CASSRETPGLVSYEQYF. CDR3 coding DNA: TGTGCCAGCAGCCGAGAGACTCCGGGACTAGTGTCCTACGAGCAGTACTTC.

The V and J genes are TRBV4-1 and TRBJ2-5; D possibly corresponds to TRBD1 (6 bases). With 5 bases removed from V and 0 bases from J, the gap between germline ends came to 16 bases. Germline V gene sequence: CDR1 MGHRA, CDR2 YSYEKL. This CDR3 has 16 residues. The CDR3 is CASSSTPRTDQETQYF. The CDR3, as DNA: TGCGCCAGCAGCTCGACCCCGAGGACAGACCAAGAGACCCAGTACTTC.

The rearrangement joins TRBV28 to TRBJ1-2, with D possibly TRBD1 on 6 matching bases. CDR3 length: 13 residues. Trimming cost V 6 bases and J 8 bases, with 16 bases left between them. Germline CDR1 is MDHEN and CDR2 is SYDVKM. CDR3 amino acids: CASRGYRVNGYTF. CDR3 bases: TGTGCCAGCAGGGGCTACAGGGTAAACGGCTACACCTTC.

The V and J genes are TRBV7-2 and TRBJ1-2; 12 positions match TRBD1. Germline CDR1 is SGHTA and CDR2 is FQGNSA. V shed 1 base, J shed 8 bases, and the junction held 8 bases outside the gene matches. CDR3 length equals 16 residues. The CDR3 sequence is CASSLVNPGQGAGYTF. DNA of the CDR3: TGTGCCAGCAGCTTAGTCAACCCGGGACAGGGGGCCGGCTACACCTTC.

This clone showed up just a few times. This chain joins TRBV5-1 and TRBJ1-2, with D perhaps TRBD1 (6 bases). Germline CDR1 is SGHRS and CDR2 is YFSETQ. This CDR3 region has 14 residues. V was clipped by 1 base and J by 5 bases, with 12 bases between them. Here the CDR3 DNA reads TGCGCCAGCAGCTTGACCGGACAGCCTTATGGCTACACCTTC. Translating gives CASSLTGQPYGYTF.

The V and J genes are TRBV2 and TRBJ2-1, with TRBD1 identical over 11 bases. Per germline, CDR1 SNHLY and CDR2 FYNNEI. Trimming cost V 4 bases and J 8 bases; bases outside gene matches: 4. The CDR3 runs to 14 residues. Written as DNA, the CDR3 is TGTGCCAGCAGTGCAAGGACAGGGGGCGATGAGCAGTTCTTC. Translated: CASSARTGGDEQFF.

This clone showed up just a few times. V and J are TRBV28 and TRBJ2-5, with 8 bases that match TRBD1. This CDR3 has 16 residues. V shed 5 bases and J 5 bases; nucleotides not matched to a gene: 13. Germline V gene lookup returns CDR1 MDHEN and CDR2 SYDVKM. The CDR3 region has the DNA TGTGCCAGCAGTATCCCTGCAGGGGGCATGTGGGAGACCCAGTACTTC. This translates into CASSIPAGGMWETQYF.

This clone was recorded a few times. This chain links TRBV4-1 with TRBJ2-3; 8 bases map to TRBD1. Trimming at V came to 2 bases and at J to 2 bases, leaving 12 bases not matched to a gene. The CDR3 totals 18 residues. Germline CDR1 reads MGHRA; CDR2 reads YSYEKL. The CDR3 is CASSQLTLGTGNTDTQYF. CDR3 in DNA: TGCGCCAGCAGCCAATTAACTTTAGGGACAGGAAACACAGATACGCAGTATTTT.